These 8 T cell receptor beta chains were all obtained from the same sample, sequenced in a study of blood T cell repertoires in COVID-19. Profiled with immunoSEQ multiplex PCR; TCRdb holds only in-frame clones, not every one. The profile shows some 330,000 clones, roughly 88% of them singletons. Input material: PBMCs or T cells enriched from blood (not recorded which). These TCRs come from a young man who had recovered from COVID-19.

V usage is TRBV30 and J usage is TRBJ2-2; possibly TRBD1 for D (5 bases). Trimming pared 4 bases from V and 4 bases from J, leaving 13 bases between. The germline CDR1 and CDR2 sequences are GTSNPN and SVGIG (reference sequence). The CDR3 contains 14 residues. The CDR3 DNA reads as TGTGCCTGGACGTTACAGGTGCTCACCGGGGAGCTGTTTTTT. This codes for CAWTLQVLTGELFF.

This clone appeared once. The rearrangement joins TRBV5-8 to TRBJ1-2; no definite D call. This CDR3 is built from 15 residues. V was trimmed by 0 bases and J by 3 bases, leaving 12 bases between them. The V gene's germline CDR1 is SGHTS and CDR2 YDEGEE. The CDR3 protein is CASSLGQVGYYGYTF. In DNA form, the CDR3 reads TGTGCCAGCAGCTTGGGCCAGGTCGGCTACTATGGCTACACCTTC.

This clone was seen a single time. The chain employs TRBV28 and TRBJ1-1; 7 bases map to TRBD1. The CDR3 consists of 13 residues. Germline values: CDR1 MDHEN, CDR2 SYDVKM. V gave up 6 bases and J gave up 3 bases; unmatched junction bases: 4. The CDR3 sequence is CASSLGQYTEAFF. CDR3 sequence (DNA): TGTGCCAGCAGCCTGGGACAGTACACTGAAGCTTTCTTT. The whole variable domain, remainder taken from reference TRBV28 and TRBJ1-1, is DVKVTQSSRYLVKRTGEKVFLECVQDMDHENMFWYRQDPGLGLRLIYFSYDVKMKEKGDIPEGYSVSREKKERFSLILESASTNQTSMYLCASSLGQYTEAFFGQGTRLTVV.

The table lists this clone with a count of one. The rearrangement uses TRBV18 and TRBJ2-7, with 8 bases aligning to TRBD1. Germline CDR1 KGHSH, CDR2 LQKENI. The trim removed 4 bases at V and 6 bases at J, leaving 2 bases unmatched. This CDR3 region has 12 residues. DNA of the CDR3: TGTGCCAGCTCACGGGACAGGACCGAGCAGTACTTC. Translation: CASSRDRTEQYF.

The V gene is TRBV7-3, the J gene TRBJ1-2; D is uncertain. The CDR3 covers 13 residues. Between the trimmed V and J ends, which lost 1 base and 7 bases, there was a span of 10 bases. Germline values: CDR1 SGHTA, CDR2 FQGTGA. CDR3 loop: CASSLRQSSGYTF. The CDR3 DNA is TGTGCCAGCAGCTTAAGGCAGTCATCTGGCTACACCTTC.

The chain links TRBV30 to TRBJ1-1; D remains ambiguous. The CDR3 is made up of 11 amino acids. V was cut by 3 bases and J by 6 bases, with 8 bases left in between. Germline assignment: CDR1 GTSNPN and CDR2 SVGIG (reference sequence). The CDR3 DNA reads as TGTGCCTGGAGCGCCGGGTCTGAAGCTTTCTTT. Translating it yields CAWSAGSEAFF.

This rearrangement joins TRBV29-1 to TRBJ2-7; 13 bases map to TRBD2. This CDR3 spans 14 amino acids. V lost 1 base and J lost 6; bases outside the gene matches: 3. The germline CDR1 and CDR2 sequences are SQVTM and ANQGSEA. The CDR3 protein is CSVEATSGGFEQYF. DNA of the CDR3: TGCAGCGTTGAAGCGACTAGCGGGGGGTTCGAGCAGTACTTC.

A single count supports this clone. The chain has TRBV29-1 and TRBJ1-6; 10 nucleotides line up with TRBD1. Trimming removed 7 bases from V and 10 bases from J; junction bases left unmatched: 7. In germline, CDR1 is SQVTM, CDR2 ANQGSEA. This CDR3 region has 13 residues. The CDR3 bases are TGCAGCGCTGTGACAGGGGGCGAGTCACCCCTCCACTTT. This gives the protein CSAVTGGESPLHF.